The sequence of this TCR beta chain was determined in a study of cytomegalovirus exposure and HLA in healthy donors. Broader study findings: First-cohort TCR clusters tended to co-occur in the roughly 120 validation repertoires, a later analysis found. Some public TCRs appeared in many individuals, while most sequences were rare.

Generated by immunoSEQ multiplex PCR, the TCRdb table keeps only in-frame clones and is missing some. The sample includes roughly 150,000 clones, around four fifths of them seen just once. Details on this clone: Its specificity is not known.

Germline-derived CDR1 and CDR2 are LNHNV and YYDKDF (reference sequence). The V gene end was trimmed by 7 bases and the J gene end by 4 bases; junction bases not matched to a gene: 12. The CDR3 consists of 15 residues. This receptor was obtained from a man younger than 45 in good health and CMV-seropositive. The sample comprised PBMCs. The genes are TRBV15 and TRBJ1-2; 7 bases map to TRBD1. The DNA of the CDR3 is TGTGCCACCAACCCTGACAGGGCCCCTGGCTATGGCTACACCTTC. Translating gives CATNPDRAPGYGYTF.